Sequencing of this T cell receptor beta chain was carried out in a study of cytomegalovirus exposure and HLA in healthy donors. This clone was found once. Its target is not known. J was trimmed by 2 bases and V by 4 bases; bases with no gene match: 2. Germline CDR1 is SEHNR and CDR2 is FQNEAQ (reference sequence). This CDR3 is 13 amino acids long. General observations from the study: CMV serostatus was the sole immune exposure information available.

PCR involved 60 Vbeta and 13 Jbeta primers. Some clones are missing from TCRdb's copy, which holds only in-frame ones; the method was immunoSEQ multiplex PCR. This sample yields about 130,000 clones, of which approximately 82% are seen a single time; approximately 2.6% belongs to the top ten. This sequence joins TRBV7-9 and TRBJ2-7; 7 nucleotides align to TRBD2. The specimen sequenced was PBMCs. This TCR came from a boy between 2 and 10 years old in good health and CMV-seronegative. The CDR3 sequence is CASSSGGTYEQYV. DNA of the CDR3: TGTGCCAGCAGCTCGGGGGGTACCTACGAGCAGTACGTC.